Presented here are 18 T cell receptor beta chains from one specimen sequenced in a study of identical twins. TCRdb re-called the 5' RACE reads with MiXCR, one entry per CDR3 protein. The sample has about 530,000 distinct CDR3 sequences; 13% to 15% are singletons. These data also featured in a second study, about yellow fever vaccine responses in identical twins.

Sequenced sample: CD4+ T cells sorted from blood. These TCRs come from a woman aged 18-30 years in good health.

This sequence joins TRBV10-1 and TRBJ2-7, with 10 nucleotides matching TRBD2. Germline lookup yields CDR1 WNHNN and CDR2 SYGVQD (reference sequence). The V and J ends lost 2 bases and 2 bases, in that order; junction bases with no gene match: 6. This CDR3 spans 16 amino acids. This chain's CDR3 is CASSEGRTSGAYEQYF. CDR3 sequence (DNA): TGCGCCAGCAGTGAGGGGCGGACTAGCGGTGCCTACGAGCAGTACTTC.

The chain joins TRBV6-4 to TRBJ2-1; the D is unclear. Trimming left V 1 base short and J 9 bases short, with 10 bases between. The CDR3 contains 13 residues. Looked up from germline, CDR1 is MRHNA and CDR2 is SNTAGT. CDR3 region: CASSDWSTGEQFF. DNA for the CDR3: TGTGCCAGCAGTGACTGGTCGACGGGTGAGCAGTTCTTC.

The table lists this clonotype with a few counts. The CDR3 loop reads CASSLGLAGLEAFF. The DNA of the CDR3 is TGTGCCAGCAGCTTAGGTTTGGCAGGGCTTGAAGCTTTCTTT. The genes are TRBV11-2 and TRBJ1-1, with D possibly matching TRBD1 (5 bases). The CDR3 covers 14 residues. The V and J ends lost 1 base and 7 bases respectively, with 13 bases between them. The germline gives CDR1 SGHAT, CDR2 FQNNGV.

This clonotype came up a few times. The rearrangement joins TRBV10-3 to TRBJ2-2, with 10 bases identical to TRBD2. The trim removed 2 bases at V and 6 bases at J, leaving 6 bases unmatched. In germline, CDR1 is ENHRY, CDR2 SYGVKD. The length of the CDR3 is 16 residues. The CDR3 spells CAISERAAGGPGELFF. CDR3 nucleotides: TGTGCCATCAGTGAGAGAGCAGCGGGAGGGCCCGGGGAGCTGTTTTTT.

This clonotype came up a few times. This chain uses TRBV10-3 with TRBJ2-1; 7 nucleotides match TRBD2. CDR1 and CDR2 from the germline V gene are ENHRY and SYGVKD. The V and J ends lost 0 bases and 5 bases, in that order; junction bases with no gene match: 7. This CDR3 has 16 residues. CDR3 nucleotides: TGTGCCATCAGTGAGTCGGGGGGGATGCACAACAATGAGCAGTTCTTC. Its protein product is CAISESGGMHNNEQFF.

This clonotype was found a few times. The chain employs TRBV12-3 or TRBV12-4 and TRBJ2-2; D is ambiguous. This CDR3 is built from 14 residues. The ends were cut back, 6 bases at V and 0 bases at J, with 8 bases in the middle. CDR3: CASRTAANTGELFF. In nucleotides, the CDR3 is TGTGCCAGCAGGACGGCGGCGAACACCGGGGAGCTGTTTTTT.

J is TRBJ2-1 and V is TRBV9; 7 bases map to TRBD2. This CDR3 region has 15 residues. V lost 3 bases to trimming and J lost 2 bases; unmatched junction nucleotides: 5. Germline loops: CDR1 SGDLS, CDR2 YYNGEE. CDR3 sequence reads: CASSARLAPYNEQFF. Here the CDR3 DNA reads TGTGCCAGCAGCGCCCGACTAGCCCCCTACAATGAGCAGTTCTTC.

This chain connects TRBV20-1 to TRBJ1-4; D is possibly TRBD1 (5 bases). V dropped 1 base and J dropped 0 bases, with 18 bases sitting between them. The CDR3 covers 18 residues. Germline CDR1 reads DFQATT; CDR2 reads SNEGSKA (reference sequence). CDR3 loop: CSARAPPGRFTTNEKLFF. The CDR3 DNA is TGCAGTGCTAGAGCACCACCGGGACGATTCACAACTAATGAAAAACTGTTTTTT.

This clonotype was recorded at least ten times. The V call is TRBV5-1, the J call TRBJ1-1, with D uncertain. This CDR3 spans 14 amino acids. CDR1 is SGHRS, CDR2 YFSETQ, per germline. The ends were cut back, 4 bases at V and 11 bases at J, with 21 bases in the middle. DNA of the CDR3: TGCGCCAGCAGCGGTTACGGCCTGGGGAGGGAGGCTTTCTTT. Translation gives CASSGYGLGREAFF.

The CDR3 reads CASRIAGGDNEQFF. DNA for the CDR3: TGTGCCAGCAGGATAGCGGGGGGTGACAATGAGCAGTTCTTC. The rearrangement links TRBV6-1 to TRBJ2-1; 10 bases line up with TRBD2. Germline V lookup: CDR1 MNHNS, CDR2 SASEGT. The CDR3 spans 14 residues. V gave up 6 bases and J gave up 5 bases; unmatched junction bases: 4.

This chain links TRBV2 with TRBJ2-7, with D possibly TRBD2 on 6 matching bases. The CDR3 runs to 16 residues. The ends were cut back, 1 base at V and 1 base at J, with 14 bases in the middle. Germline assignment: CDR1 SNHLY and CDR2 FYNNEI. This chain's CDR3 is CASSEVPGGASYEQYV. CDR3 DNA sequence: TGTGCCAGCAGTGAAGTTCCCGGAGGGGCTTCCTACGAGCAGTACGTC.

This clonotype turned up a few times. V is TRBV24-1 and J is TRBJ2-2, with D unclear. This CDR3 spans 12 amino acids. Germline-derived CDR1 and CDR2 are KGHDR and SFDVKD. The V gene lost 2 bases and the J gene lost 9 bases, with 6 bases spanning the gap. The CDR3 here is CATSDSLRELFF. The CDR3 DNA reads TGTGCCACCAGTGATTCCTTAAGGGAGCTGTTTTTT.

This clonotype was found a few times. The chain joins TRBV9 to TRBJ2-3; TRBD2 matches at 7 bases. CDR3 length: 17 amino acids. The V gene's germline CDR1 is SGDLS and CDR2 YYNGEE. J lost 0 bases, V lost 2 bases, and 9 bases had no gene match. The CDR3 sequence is CASSVLGRETSTDTQYF. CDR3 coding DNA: TGTGCCAGCAGCGTCTTAGGGCGGGAGACCAGCACAGATACGCAGTATTTT.

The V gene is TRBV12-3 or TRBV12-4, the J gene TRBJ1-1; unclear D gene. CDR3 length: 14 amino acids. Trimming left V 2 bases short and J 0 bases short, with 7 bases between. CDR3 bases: TGTGCCAGCAGTTTAAAACAGCTGAACACTGAAGCTTTCTTT. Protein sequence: CASSLKQLNTEAFF.

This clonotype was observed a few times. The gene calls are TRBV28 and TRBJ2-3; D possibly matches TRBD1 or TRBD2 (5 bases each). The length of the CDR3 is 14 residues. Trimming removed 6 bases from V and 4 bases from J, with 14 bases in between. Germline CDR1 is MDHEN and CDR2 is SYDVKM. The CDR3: CASRPRDRADTQYF. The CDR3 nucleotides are TGTGCCAGCAGACCCCGGGACCGGGCAGATACGCAGTATTTT. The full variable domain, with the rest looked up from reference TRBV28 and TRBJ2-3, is DVKVTQSSRYLVKRTGEKVFLECVQDMDHENMFWYRQDPGLGLRLIYFSYDVKMKEKGDIPEGYSVSREKKERFSLILESASTNQTSMYLCASRPRDRADTQYFGPGTRLTVL.

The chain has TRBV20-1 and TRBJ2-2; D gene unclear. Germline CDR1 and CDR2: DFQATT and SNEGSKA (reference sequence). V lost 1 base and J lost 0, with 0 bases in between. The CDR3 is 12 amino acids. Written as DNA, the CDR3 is TGCAGTGCTAGAGCGAACACCGGGGAGCTGTTTTTT. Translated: CSARANTGELFF.

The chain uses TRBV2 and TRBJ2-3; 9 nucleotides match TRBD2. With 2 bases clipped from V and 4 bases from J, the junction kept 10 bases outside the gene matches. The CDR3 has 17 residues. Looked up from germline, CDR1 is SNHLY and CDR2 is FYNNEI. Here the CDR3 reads CASSESFAGGSADTQYF. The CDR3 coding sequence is TGTGCCAGCAGTGAATCGTTCGCGGGAGGGTCTGCAGATACGCAGTATTTT.

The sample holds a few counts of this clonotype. CDR3 DNA sequence: TGTGCCATCAGCCACAGCCACACAGATACGCAGTATTTT. Its protein is CAISHSHTDTQYF. The V call is TRBV10-3, the J call TRBJ2-3; D is ambiguous. CDR3 size: 13 residues. The germline V gene encodes CDR1 ENHRY and CDR2 SYGVKD. Deletions cut 6 bases from V and 2 bases from J, with 9 bases between.